This section outlines one TCR beta chain sequence together with its context. The antigen remains unidentified. This record belongs to a study of regulatory T cells in long-lasting Graves disease. Turning to the study itself: Patients with new Graves' disease had used antithyroid drugs below 3 months. Study-wide findings and caveats: Relative to newly diagnosed Graves' patients, persistent ones had lower TCR diversity. Persistent disease preferred TRBV28, TRBJ1-2 and TRBJ2-5; new disease, TRBV20-1 and TRBJ2-1. Researchers examined only peripheral blood and not thyroid tissue.

Arm-PCR of CDR3 regions with iRepertoire HTBI primers generated TCR beta libraries. TCRdb re-called the multiplex PCR reads with MiXCR, one entry per CDR3 protein. The sample holds approximately 560,000 distinct CDR3 sequences, around 16% seen once. With 2 bases removed from V and 7 bases from J, the gap between germline ends came to 8 bases. From germline, CDR1 is KGHSH and CDR2 LQKENI. The CDR3 covers 12 residues. Time point indicated: newly diagnosed GD, antithyroid drugs for less than 3 months. RNA isolated from PBMCs was used to make the TCR library. The same specimen was also included in a second study, on T cells in Graves' hyperthyroidism and ophthalmopathy.

V is TRBV18 and J is TRBJ2-5; D ambiguous. The sample here was peripheral blood mononuclear cells (PBMCs), taken at new diagnosis, from a patient treated with antithyroid drugs. The clonotype originates from a man in his late teens or twenties with Graves disease. CDR3 nucleotide sequence: TGTGCCAGCTCACCAGACGAAGGGACCCAGTACTTC. Translated: CASSPDEGTQYF.